This T cell receptor beta chain stems from a study of blood T cell repertoires in COVID-19. Study information: The cDNA or gDNA used as material had been derived from T cells, B-cell-depleted T cells, or PBMCs.

Per the original data handling: Quantification of nucleated cells was approximated via reference gene primer amplification. The method was immunoSEQ multiplex PCR; TCRdb's version includes in-frame clones alone and lacks a portion of them. V and J calls and clone size are given by that table; D and trimming were obtained from the DNA. Here the sample spans under 200,000 clones, approximately 86% being singletons. The CDR3 is made up of 14 amino acids. Germline V gene lookup returns CDR1 MNHEY and CDR2 SVGAGI. The V end was cut by 7 bases, the J end by 4 bases, with 14 bases between. Assignments of participants to cohorts depended upon their own reported clinical history.

The chain employs TRBV6-5 and TRBJ1-5; D perhaps matches TRBD1 (5 bases). This sequence originates from a woman aged 55-70 years with acute COVID-19. The sequenced sample was PBMCs or T cells enriched from blood (not recorded which). In DNA form, the CDR3 reads TGTGCCAGCACTGTCCAACAGGTTAATCAGCCCCAGCATTTT. Its protein product is CASTVQQVNQPQHF.